Described below is a single TCR beta chain sequence and its context. Its specific antigen is unknown. The input lacks base qualities; no much larger clone sits a single base away. This sample was taken from a study of blood T cell repertoires in COVID-19 (dated by TCRdb to 2020 to 2021). Regarding the complete study: Samples from collaborators originated in the United States, Italy and Spain and spanned both the acute and convalescent phases of COVID-19. The material from the prospective study consisted of cDNA or gDNA derived from T cells, B-cell-depleted T cells, or PBMCs. The dataset comprised deeply sampled blood TCRbeta repertoires from subjects exposed to, actively infected with, or recovered from COVID-19. The repertoires were made available in a free public database intended to serve as a resource for research on the immune response to SARS-CoV-2. The samples were drawn from two sources: the first 160 participants of the ongoing ImmuneRACE study, and some 1,300 subjects contributed by 6 global collaborators. The sample metadata nearly always contained a de-identified subject ID, COVID-19 status, age in years and sex. HLA class I and class II types, where available, came from metadata supplied by the sample provider rather than from assay-based typing.

In Seattle, one collaborating source enrolled patients while the infection was active and tracked those patients longitudinally over the course of disease. Whole blood was collected in K2EDTA tubes by collaborating institutions according to the institutions' own protocols. For TCRbeta analysis, collaborators shipped samples in one of three forms: frozen whole blood, isolated PBMCs, or DNA extracted from either of those sample types. On the study overall, not on this receptor specifically: How much clinical and demographic metadata was included differed by source and by participant, and the metadata was provided uncurated.

The immunoSEQ Assay, a bias-controlled multiplex PCR, was used to amplify TCRbeta CDR3 regions from genomic DNA. Processing in the source paper ran as follows. The number of nucleated cells in each sample was estimated from the amplification of reference gene primers within the assay. To quantify the absolute abundance of each unique TCRbeta CDR3 rearrangement, sequence reads were collapsed and filtered. For each sample, productive Simpson clonality was calculated as the square root of Simpson's diversity index over productive rearrangements. Held by TCRdb, this immuneACCESS table contains in-frame sequences only and omits some clones. Under half of the omission traces to an unresolved V gene where checked; the cause of the rest is unknown. V and J calls and clone size are copied from that table; D and trimming were computed from the DNA. This sample holds approximately 290,000 clones; around 85% were observed only once. The ten biggest clones cover 0.87% of the sample.

Measured from the cysteine to the phenylalanine, the CDR3 is 17 residues long. Only the CDR3 part of the read is kept: 51 bases, read in frame from the first base. The junction shows trimming of 4 bases on V and 2 bases on J, and the gene matches do not reach 8 bases of it. Taken from the germline V gene, the CDR1 and CDR2 loops are MNHEY and SVGEGT. The V and J segments used are TRBV6-2 or TRBV6-3 and TRBJ2-4; 10 bases in the junction line up with TRBD2. The TCR originated in a human donor with COVID-19, enrolled during active disease. The donor label of this sample is uncertain. Sequenced material: peripheral blood. The sequenced DNA: TGTGCCAGCAGTTTGAGTCCTAGCGGGAGTACCAAAAACATTCAGTACTTC. It translates to CASSLSPSGSTKNIQYF.